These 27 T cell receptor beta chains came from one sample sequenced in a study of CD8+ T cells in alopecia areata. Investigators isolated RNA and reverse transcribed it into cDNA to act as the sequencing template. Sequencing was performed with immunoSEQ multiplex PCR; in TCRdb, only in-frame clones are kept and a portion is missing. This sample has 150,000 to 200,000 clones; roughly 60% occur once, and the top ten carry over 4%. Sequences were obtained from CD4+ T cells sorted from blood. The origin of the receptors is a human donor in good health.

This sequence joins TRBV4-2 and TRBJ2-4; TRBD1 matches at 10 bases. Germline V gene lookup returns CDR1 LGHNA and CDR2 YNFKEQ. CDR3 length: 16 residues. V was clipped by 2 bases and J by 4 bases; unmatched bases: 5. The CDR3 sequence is CASSQPEGQGKNIQYF. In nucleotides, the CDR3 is TGTGCCAGCAGCCAACCGGAGGGACAGGGGAAAAACATTCAGTACTTC.

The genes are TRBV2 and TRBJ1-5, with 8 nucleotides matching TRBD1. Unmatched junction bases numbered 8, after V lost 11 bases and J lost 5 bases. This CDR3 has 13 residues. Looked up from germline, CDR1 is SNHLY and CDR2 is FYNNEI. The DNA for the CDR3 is TGTGCCGGCTGGACAGGGATGGATCAGCCCCAGCATTTT. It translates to CAGWTGMDQPQHF.

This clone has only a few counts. The CDR3 DNA sequence: TGTGCCAGCAGCTTAGTCATGAACACTGAAGCTTTCTTT. It encodes CASSLVMNTEAFF. The V call is TRBV7-9, the J call TRBJ1-1; D is unresolved. V lost 1 base and J 0 bases, leaving 3 bases between the germline ends. Germline CDR1 reads SEHNR; CDR2 reads FQNEAQ (reference sequence). This CDR3 comprises 13 residues.

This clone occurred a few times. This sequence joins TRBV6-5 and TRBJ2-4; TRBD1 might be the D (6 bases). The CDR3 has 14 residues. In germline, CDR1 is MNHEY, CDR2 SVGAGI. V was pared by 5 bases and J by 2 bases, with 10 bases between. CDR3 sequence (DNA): TGTGCCAGCAGTCCTGGGACACCCAAAAACATTCAGTACTTC. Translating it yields CASSPGTPKNIQYF.

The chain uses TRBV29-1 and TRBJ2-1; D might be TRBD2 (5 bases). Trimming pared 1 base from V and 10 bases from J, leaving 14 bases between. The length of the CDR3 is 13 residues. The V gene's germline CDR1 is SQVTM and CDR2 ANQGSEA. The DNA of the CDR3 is TGCAGCGTTGAAGTCTTAGAGGCGGGCGAGCAGTTCTTC. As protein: CSVEVLEAGEQFF.

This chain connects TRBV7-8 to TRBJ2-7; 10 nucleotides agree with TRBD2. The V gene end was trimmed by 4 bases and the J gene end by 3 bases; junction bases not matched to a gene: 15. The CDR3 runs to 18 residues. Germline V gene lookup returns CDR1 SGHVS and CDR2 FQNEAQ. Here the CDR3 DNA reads TGTGCCAGCAGCTGGCCTAGCGGGAGAAATAGAAAAGGCTACGAGCAGTACTTC. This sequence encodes CASSWPSGRNRKGYEQYF.

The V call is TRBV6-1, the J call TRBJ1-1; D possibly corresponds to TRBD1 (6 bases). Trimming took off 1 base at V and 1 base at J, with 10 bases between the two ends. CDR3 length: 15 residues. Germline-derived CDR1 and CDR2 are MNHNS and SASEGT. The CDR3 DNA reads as TGTGCCAGCAGTGAAGACAGGGCACAGAACACTGAAGCTTTCTTT. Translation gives CASSEDRAQNTEAFF.

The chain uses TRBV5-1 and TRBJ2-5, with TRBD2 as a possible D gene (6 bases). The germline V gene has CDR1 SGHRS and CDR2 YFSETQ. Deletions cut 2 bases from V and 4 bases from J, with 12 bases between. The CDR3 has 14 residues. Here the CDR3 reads CASSFGGGGETQYF. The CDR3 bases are TGCGCCAGCAGCTTCGGGGGTGGTGGAGAGACCCAGTACTTC.

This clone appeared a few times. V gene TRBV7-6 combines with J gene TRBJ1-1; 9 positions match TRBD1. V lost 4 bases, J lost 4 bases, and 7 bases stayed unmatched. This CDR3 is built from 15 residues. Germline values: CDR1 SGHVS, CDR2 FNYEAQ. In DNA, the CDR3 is TGTGCCAGCAGCTCCGGGACAGGGAGGGGCACTGAAGCTTTCTTT. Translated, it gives CASSSGTGRGTEAFF.

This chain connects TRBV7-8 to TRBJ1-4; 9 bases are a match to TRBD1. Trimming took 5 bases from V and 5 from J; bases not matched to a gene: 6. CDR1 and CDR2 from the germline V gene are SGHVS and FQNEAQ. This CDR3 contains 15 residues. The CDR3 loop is CASSVNRGRNEKLFF. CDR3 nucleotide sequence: TGTGCCAGCAGCGTCAACAGGGGGCGAAATGAAAAACTGTTTTTT.

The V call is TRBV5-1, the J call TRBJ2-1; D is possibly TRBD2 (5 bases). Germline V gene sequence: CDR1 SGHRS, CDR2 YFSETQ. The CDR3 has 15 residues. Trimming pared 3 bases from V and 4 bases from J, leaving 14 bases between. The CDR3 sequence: CASSYQSSGYNEQFF. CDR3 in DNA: TGCGCCAGCAGCTACCAGTCATCGGGGTACAATGAGCAGTTCTTC. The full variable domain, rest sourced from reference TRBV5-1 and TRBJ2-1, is KAGVTQTPRYLIKTRGQQVTLSCSPISGHRSVSWYQQTPGQGLQFLFEYFSETQRNKGNFPGRFSGRQFSNSRSEMNVSTLELGDSALYLCASSYQSSGYNEQFFGPGTRLTVL.

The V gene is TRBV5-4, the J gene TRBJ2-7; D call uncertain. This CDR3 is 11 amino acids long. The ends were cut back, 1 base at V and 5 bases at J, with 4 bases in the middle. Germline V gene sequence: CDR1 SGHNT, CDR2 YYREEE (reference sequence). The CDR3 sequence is CASSLFDEQYF. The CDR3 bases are TGTGCCAGCAGCTTGTTTGACGAGCAGTACTTC.

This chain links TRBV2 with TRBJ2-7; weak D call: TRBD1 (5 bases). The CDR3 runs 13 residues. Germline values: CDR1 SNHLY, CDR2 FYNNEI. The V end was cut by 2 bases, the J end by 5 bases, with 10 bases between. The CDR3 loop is CASSEQGMNEQYF. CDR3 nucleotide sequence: TGTGCCAGCAGTGAACAGGGTATGAACGAGCAGTACTTC.

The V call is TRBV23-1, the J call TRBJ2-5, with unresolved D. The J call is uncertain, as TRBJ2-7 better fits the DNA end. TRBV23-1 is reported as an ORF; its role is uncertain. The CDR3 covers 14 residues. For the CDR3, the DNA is TGCGCCAGCAGTCAATCGACACTCACCTACGAGCAGTACTTC. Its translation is CASSQSTLTYEQYF.

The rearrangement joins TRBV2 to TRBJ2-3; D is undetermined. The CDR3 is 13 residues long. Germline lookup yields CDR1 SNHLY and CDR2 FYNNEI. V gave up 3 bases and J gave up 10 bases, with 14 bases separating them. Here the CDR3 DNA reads TGTGCCAGCAGTGAGGAAACAGATAGCTCGCAGTATTTT. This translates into CASSEETDSSQYF.

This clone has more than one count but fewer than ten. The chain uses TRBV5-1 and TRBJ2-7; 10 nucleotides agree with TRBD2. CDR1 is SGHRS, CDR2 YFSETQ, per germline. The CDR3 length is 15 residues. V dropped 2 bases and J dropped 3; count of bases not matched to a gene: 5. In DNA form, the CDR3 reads TGCGCCAGCAGCTTAGGGACTAGCGTGATCTACGAGCAGTACTTC. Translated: CASSLGTSVIYEQYF.

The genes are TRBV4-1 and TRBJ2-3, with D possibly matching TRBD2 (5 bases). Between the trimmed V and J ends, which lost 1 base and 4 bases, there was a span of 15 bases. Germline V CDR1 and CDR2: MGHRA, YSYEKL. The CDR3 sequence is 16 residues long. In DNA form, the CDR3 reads TGCGCCAGCAGCCAAGGTCGTTACCTAGCCCCAGATACGCAGTATTTT. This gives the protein CASSQGRYLAPDTQYF.

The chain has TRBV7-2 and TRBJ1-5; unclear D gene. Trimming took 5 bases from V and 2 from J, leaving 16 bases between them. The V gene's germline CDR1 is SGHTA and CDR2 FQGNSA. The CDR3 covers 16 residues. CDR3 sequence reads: CASSPRGRLGNQPQHF. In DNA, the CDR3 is TGTGCCAGCAGCCCCCGTGGTCGACTTGGCAATCAGCCCCAGCATTTT.

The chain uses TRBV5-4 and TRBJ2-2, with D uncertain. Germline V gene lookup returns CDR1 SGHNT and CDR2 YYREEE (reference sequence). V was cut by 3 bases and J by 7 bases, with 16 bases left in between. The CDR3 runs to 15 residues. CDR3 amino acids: CASSSLGGRGGELFF. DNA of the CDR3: TGTGCCAGCAGCTCTCTGGGTGGTAGAGGCGGGGAGCTGTTTTTT.

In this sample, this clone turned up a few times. CDR3 in amino acids: CSVELNSGANVLTF. The CDR3 DNA is TGCAGCGTTGAACTTAACTCTGGGGCCAACGTCCTGACTTTC. The chain uses TRBV29-1 and TRBJ2-6; D unresolved. Germline values: CDR1 SQVTM, CDR2 ANQGSEA. The CDR3 is made up of 14 amino acids. The V and J ends lost 2 bases and 0 bases respectively, with 5 bases between them.

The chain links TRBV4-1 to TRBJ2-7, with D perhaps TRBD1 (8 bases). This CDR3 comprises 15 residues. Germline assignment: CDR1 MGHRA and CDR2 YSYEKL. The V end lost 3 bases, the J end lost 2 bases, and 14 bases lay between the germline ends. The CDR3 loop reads CASSQDRDYTYEQYF. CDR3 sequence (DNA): TGCGCCAGCAGCCAGGACAGGGACTACACCTACGAGCAGTACTTC.

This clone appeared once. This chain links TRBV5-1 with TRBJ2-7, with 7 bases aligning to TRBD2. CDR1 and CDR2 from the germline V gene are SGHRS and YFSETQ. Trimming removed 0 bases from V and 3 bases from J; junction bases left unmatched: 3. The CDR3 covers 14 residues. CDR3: CASSLAASGYEQYF. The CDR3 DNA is TGCGCCAGCAGCTTGGCTGCTAGCGGCTACGAGCAGTACTTC. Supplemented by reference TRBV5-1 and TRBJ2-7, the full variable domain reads KAGVTQTPRYLIKTRGQQVTLSCSPISGHRSVSWYQQTPGQGLQFLFEYFSETQRNKGNFPGRFSGRQFSNSRSEMNVSTLELGDSALYLCASSLAASGYEQYFGPGTRLTVT.

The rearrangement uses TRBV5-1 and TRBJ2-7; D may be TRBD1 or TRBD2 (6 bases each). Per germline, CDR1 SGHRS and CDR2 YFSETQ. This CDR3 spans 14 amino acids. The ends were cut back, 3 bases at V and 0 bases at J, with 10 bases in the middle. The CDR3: CASSSGGNSYEQYF. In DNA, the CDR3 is TGCGCCAGCAGCTCCGGGGGCAACTCCTACGAGCAGTACTTC.

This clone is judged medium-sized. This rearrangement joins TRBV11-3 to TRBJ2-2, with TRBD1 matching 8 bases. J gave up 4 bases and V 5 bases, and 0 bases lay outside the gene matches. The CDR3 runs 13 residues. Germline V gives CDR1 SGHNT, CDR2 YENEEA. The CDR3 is CASSTGGTGELFF. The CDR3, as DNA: TGTGCCAGCAGCACAGGGGGCACCGGGGAGCTGTTTTTT. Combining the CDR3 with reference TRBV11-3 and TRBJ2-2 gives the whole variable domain EAGVVQSPRYKIIEKKQPVAFWCNPISGHNTLYWYLQNLGQGPELLIRYENEEAVDDSQLPKDRFSAERLKGVDSTLKIQPAELGDSAVYLCASSTGGTGELFFGEGSRLTVL.

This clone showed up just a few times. The chain's CDR3 is CAISESRAEAFF. In nucleotides, the CDR3 is TGTGCCATCAGTGAGTCTAGGGCTGAAGCTTTCTTT. This sequence joins TRBV10-3 and TRBJ1-1; no firm D call. CDR1 and CDR2 (germline): ENHRY, SYGVKD. This CDR3 spans 12 amino acids. The germline V and J ends were trimmed by 0 bases and 6 bases, with 5 bases remaining between them.

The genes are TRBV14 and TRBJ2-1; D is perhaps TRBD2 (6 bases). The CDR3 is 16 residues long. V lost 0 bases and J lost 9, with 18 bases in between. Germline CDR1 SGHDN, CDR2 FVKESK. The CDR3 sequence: CASSQDSGTHWSEQFF. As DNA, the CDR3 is TGTGCCAGCAGCCAAGATTCAGGGACTCATTGGAGTGAGCAGTTCTTC.

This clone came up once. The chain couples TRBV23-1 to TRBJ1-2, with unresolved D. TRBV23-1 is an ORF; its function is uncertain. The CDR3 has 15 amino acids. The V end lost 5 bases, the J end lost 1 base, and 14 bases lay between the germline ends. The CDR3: CASSVQAFFNYGYTF. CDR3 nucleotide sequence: TGCGCCAGCAGTGTGCAGGCTTTTTTTAACTATGGCTACACCTTC.